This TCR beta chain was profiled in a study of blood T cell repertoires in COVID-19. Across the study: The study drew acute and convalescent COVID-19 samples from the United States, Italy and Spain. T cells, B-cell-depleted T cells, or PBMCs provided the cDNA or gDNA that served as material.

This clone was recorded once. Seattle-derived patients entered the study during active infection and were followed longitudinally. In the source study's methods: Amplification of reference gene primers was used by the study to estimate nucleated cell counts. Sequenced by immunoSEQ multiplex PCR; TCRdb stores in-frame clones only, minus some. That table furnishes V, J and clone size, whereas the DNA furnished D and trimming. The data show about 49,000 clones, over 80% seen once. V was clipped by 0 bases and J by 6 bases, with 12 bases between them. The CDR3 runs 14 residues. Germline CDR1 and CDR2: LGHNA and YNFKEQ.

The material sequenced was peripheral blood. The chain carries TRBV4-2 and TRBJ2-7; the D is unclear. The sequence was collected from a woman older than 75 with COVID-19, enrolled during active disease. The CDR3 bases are TGTGCCAGCAGCCAAGAATTGTTCTATCGCGAGCAGTACTTC. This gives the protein CASSQELFYREQYF.